The 13 T cell receptor beta chains presented below share a single source sample, sequenced in a study of early T cells in non-severe SARS-CoV-2 infection. TCRdb re-called the 5' RACE reads through MiXCR, storing one row per CDR3 protein. The table records 40,000 or so distinct CDR3 sequences, 4.5% to 7% of them present only once. Specimen: whole blood, collected at baseline. These receptors were obtained from an adult who was a healthcare worker with PCR-confirmed SARS-CoV-2 infection or an uninfected control (not recorded which).

In this sample, this clonotype turned up many times. This chain links TRBV2 with TRBJ2-6; 7 bases align to TRBD1. Germline CDR1 is SNHLY and CDR2 is FYNNEI. The CDR3 is made up of 17 amino acids. V was pared by 6 bases and J by 2 bases, with 10 bases of the junction left unmatched. The CDR3 is CASSPGNRGTGANVLTF. The CDR3 bases are TGTGCCAGCAGCCCCGGGAACAGGGGCACTGGGGCCAACGTCCTGACTTTC.

This clonotype was picked up a small number of times. The rearrangement joins TRBV3-1 to TRBJ2-1; 8 bases match TRBD2. The V and J ends lost 0 bases and 12 bases, in that order; junction bases with no gene match: 19. Germline V lookup: CDR1 LGHDT, CDR2 YNNKEL (reference sequence). The CDR3 runs 18 residues. The chain's CDR3 is CASSQDRPGSAGGLGQFF. CDR3 bases: TGTGCCAGCAGCCAAGACCGCCCTGGCAGCGCGGGAGGCCTTGGGCAGTTCTTC.

The sample holds a few counts of this clonotype. The rearrangement uses TRBV3-1 and TRBJ1-4; TRBD1 agrees at 10 bases. The germline V gene encodes CDR1 LGHDT and CDR2 YNNKEL (reference sequence). The J segment lost 14 bases and the V segment lost 3 bases, leaving 3 bases of the junction unmatched. The CDR3 extends over 12 amino acids. The CDR3: CASSHRDRGLFF. The CDR3 region has the DNA TGTGCCAGCAGCCACCGGGACAGGGGCCTGTTTTTT.

This clonotype was counted at least ten times. The chain carries TRBV5-6 and TRBJ2-1, with a possible D match to TRBD2 (5 bases). The germline V gene has CDR1 SGHDT and CDR2 YYEEEE. V gave up 6 bases and J gave up 3 bases, with 10 bases separating them. CDR3 length: 13 residues. The CDR3: CASIGLNYNEQFF. The CDR3 DNA reads as TGTGCCAGCATTGGACTTAACTACAATGAGCAGTTCTTC. Together with reference TRBV5-6 and TRBJ2-1, the CDR3 gives the full variable domain: DAGVTQSPTHLIKTRGQQVTLRCSPKSGHDTVSWYQQALGQGPQFIFQYYEEEERQRGNFPDRFSGHQFPNYSSELNVNALLLGDSALYLCASIGLNYNEQFFGPGTRLTVL.

This sequence joins TRBV5-1 and TRBJ2-6, with D unclear. Trimming took 4 bases from V and 4 from J, leaving 12 bases between them. The CDR3 is 15 amino acids. CDR1 and CDR2 from the germline V gene are SGHRS and YFSETQ. The CDR3 sequence: CASSATVAGANVLTF. As DNA, the CDR3 is TGCGCCAGCAGCGCAACAGTAGCAGGGGCCAACGTCCTGACTTTC.

This clonotype was detected many times. The chain couples TRBV24-1 to TRBJ2-1, with 9 bases fitting TRBD2. The CDR3 contains 15 residues. J lost 8 bases, V lost 4 bases, and 8 bases had no gene match. Germline V gene data show CDR1 as KGHDR and CDR2 as SFDVKD. CDR3 protein: CATSDPATSGDEQFF. DNA of the CDR3: TGTGCCACCAGTGACCCTGCGACTAGCGGCGATGAGCAGTTCTTC.

There are many counts of this clonotype. The chain recombines TRBV7-8 with TRBJ2-2; no reliable D call. Per the germline V gene, CDR1 is SGHVS and CDR2 is FQNEAQ. V was shortened by 7 bases and J by 1 base, with 13 bases between the two germline ends. CDR3 length equals 15 residues. The CDR3, as DNA: TGTGCCAGCATAAGGGCGGAGCTGAACACCGGGGAGCTGTTTTTT. Translation gives CASIRAELNTGELFF.

This clonotype showed up just a few times. The chain uses TRBV7-2 and TRBJ2-5; TRBD2 matches 9 bases. The ends lost 5 bases at V and 1 base at J; junction bases unmatched: 5. Germline V gives CDR1 SGHTA, CDR2 FQGNSA. The CDR3 runs to 15 residues. CDR3: CASSPGGGGQETQYF. CDR3 DNA: TGTGCCAGCAGCCCGGGCGGGGGGGGCCAAGAGACCCAGTACTTC.

This clonotype was counted at least ten times. This rearrangement joins TRBV5-6 to TRBJ2-5; TRBD2 matches 12 bases. The CDR3 length is 16 residues. V lost 2 bases and J lost 1; bases outside the gene matches: 3. CDR1 is SGHDT and CDR2 is YYEEEE in the germline V gene. The CDR3 nucleotides are TGTGCCAGCAGCTTCGGACTAGCGGGGACCCAAGAGACCCAGTACTTC. Amino acids: CASSFGLAGTQETQYF.

This clonotype came up many times. The chain employs TRBV7-9 and TRBJ2-7; 7 bases agree with TRBD2. Germline V lookup: CDR1 SEHNR, CDR2 FQNEAQ (reference sequence). CDR3 length: 14 amino acids. Trimming took 2 bases from V and 6 from J; bases not matched to a gene: 7. The DNA of the CDR3 is TGTGCCAGCAGCTTATGGGGAGGGGATAGCGAGCAGTACTTC. Its protein is CASSLWGGDSEQYF. Filled out from reference TRBV7-9 and TRBJ2-7, the complete variable domain reads DTGVSQNPRHKITKRGQNVTFRCDPISEHNRLYWYRQTLGQGPEFLTYFQNEAQLEKSRLLSDRFSAERPKGSFSTLEIQRTEQGDSAMYLCASSLWGGDSEQYFGPGTRLTVT.

This clonotype has a count of ten or more. V is TRBV6-1 and J is TRBJ1-4; 10 positions agree with TRBD1. Trimming cost V 6 bases and J 6 bases; bases outside gene matches: 7. Germline CDR1 MNHNS, CDR2 SASEGT. The CDR3 has 15 amino acids. The CDR3 DNA is TGTGCCAGCAGCCCCGGGACAGGGGCCCATGAAAAACTGTTTTTT. This encodes CASSPGTGAHEKLFF.

This sequence joins TRBV7-2 and TRBJ2-2; weak D call: TRBD2 (10 bases). Germline CDR1 is SGHTA and CDR2 is FQGNSA. The CDR3 has 20 amino acids. V lost 5 bases and J lost 8, with 33 bases in between. Written as DNA, the CDR3 is TGTGCCAGCAGCCTAGGGCGGACAGGGGTAAAAGCGGGAGGGCCTGGGGAGCTGTTTTTT. Amino acid sequence: CASSLGRTGVKAGGPGELFF.

This clonotype was seen many times. This chain uses TRBV7-6 with TRBJ1-6; D perhaps matches TRBD1 (5 bases). The germline V gene encodes CDR1 SGHVS and CDR2 FNYEAQ. V was clipped by 2 bases and J by 8 bases, with 10 bases between them. There are 14 residues in the CDR3. CDR3 region: CASSLMGGYSPLHF. The CDR3 DNA reads as TGTGCCAGCAGCTTAATGGGGGGTTATTCACCCCTCCACTTT.